This T cell receptor (beta chain) was identified during a study of blood T cell repertoires in COVID-19. Study overall: Researchers got acute and convalescent COVID-19 samples from the United States, Italy and Spain. T cells, B-cell-depleted T cells, or PBMCs supplied cDNA or gDNA.

There are 11 residues in the CDR3. Germline-derived CDR1 and CDR2 are SEHNR and FQNEAQ (reference sequence). V dropped 5 bases and J dropped 8 bases, with 6 bases sitting between them. Per the authors' pipeline: Estimated nucleated cell counts came from reference gene primer amplification. Using immunoSEQ multiplex PCR, the repertoire was profiled, and TCRdb retains in-frame clones only, with some absent. From that table come the V and J calls and clone size; the DNA was used to work out D and trimming. The sample carries 85,000 to 100,000 clones, over 75% recorded once. The sequenced material came from peripheral blood. The chain employs TRBV7-9 and TRBJ1-4; D unclear. This clonotype was sampled from a man aged 60-69 years with acute or convalescent COVID-19. The CDR3 sequence: CASSRGEKLFF. The DNA for the CDR3 is TGTGCCAGCAGCCGAGGGGAAAAACTGTTTTTT.